These T cell receptor beta chains were read from a single sample in a study of cytomegalovirus exposure and HLA in healthy donors. Some clones are missing from TCRdb's copy, which holds only in-frame ones; the method was immunoSEQ multiplex PCR. In total, the table holds around 65,000 clones. Specimen: PBMCs. These receptors all stem from a man aged 30-40 years in good health and CMV-seropositive. The CDR3 runs from the conserved cysteine through the conserved F or W. A D gene is named only where the DNA matches it firmly.

TRBV7-7	TRBJ2-5	NA	CASSQKARGAGETQYF	TGTGCTAGCAGCCAGAAGGCAAGGGGCGCCGGGGAGACCCAGTACTTC
TRBV4-1	TRBJ2-1	NA	CASRPRITGATTYNEQFF	TGCGCCAGCAGGCCAAGGATAACGGGAGCCACTACCTACAATGAGCAGTTCTTC
TRBV30	TRBJ2-1	TRBD1	CAWGTGGRFSEQFF	TGTGCCTGGGGGACAGGGGGAAGGTTCTCTGAGCAGTTCTTC
TRBV7-3	TRBJ2-1	TRBD2	CASSSRSGGLRDEQFF	TGTGCCAGCAGCTCCCGTAGCGGGGGCTTGCGGGATGAGCAGTTCTTC
TRBV9	TRBJ1-5	TRBD1	CASSRTGVRSQPQHF	TGTGCCAGCAGCAGAACAGGGGTAAGATCTCAGCCCCAGCATTTT
TRBV18	TRBJ2-3	TRBD2	CASSPGLAGEADTQYF	TGTGCCAGCTCACCAGGACTAGCGGGAGAGGCAGATACGCAGTATTTT
TRBV5-1	TRBJ2-5	NA	CASSLGQKETQYF	TGCGCCAGCAGCTTGGGGCAAAAAGAGACCCAGTACTTC
TRBV5-4	TRBJ2-2	TRBD1	CASSGGQVDANTGELFF	TGTGCCAGCAGCGGGGGACAGGTGGACGCGAACACCGGGGAGCTGTTTTTT
TRBV9	TRBJ2-1	NA	CASSVQGGPYEQFF	TGTGCCAGCAGCGTTCAAGGGGGTCCGTATGAGCAGTTCTTC
TRBV6-5	TRBJ1-4	TRBD1	CASSYIQGAREKLFF	TGTGCCAGCAGTTACATTCAGGGGGCGCGGGAAAAACTGTTTTTT
TRBV30	TRBJ2-3	TRBD2	CAWSQTATSGMDKQYF	TGTGCCTGGAGTCAGACGGCGACTAGCGGGATGGATAAGCAGTATTTT
TRBV9	TRBJ2-2	TRBD2	CASSVVPGRDTGELFF	TGTGCCAGCAGCGTAGTGCCCGGGAGGGACACCGGGGAGCTGTTTTTT
TRBV5-1	TRBJ2-5	TRBD2	CASSLWASGSQETQYF	TGCGCCAGCAGCTTATGGGCTAGCGGGTCCCAAGAGACCCAGTACTTC
TRBV19	TRBJ1-1	TRBD1	CASNFAGGTEAFF	TGTGCCAGTAACTTTGCAGGGGGGACTGAAGCTTTCTTT
TRBV25-1	TRBJ2-5	TRBD2	CASSEWGGLETQYF	TGTGCCAGCAGTGAATGGGGAGGGTTAGAGACCCAGTACTTC
TRBV5-6	TRBJ2-3	TRBD1	CASSLRQGATDTQYF	TGTGCCAGCAGCTTACGGCAGGGGGCAACAGATACGCAGTATTTT
TRBV30	TRBJ2-3	NA	CAWDSSTDTQYF	TGTGCCTGGGACTCCTCCACAGATACGCAGTATTTT
TRBV9	TRBJ1-1	TRBD1	CASSDGTGGVGSEAFF	TGTGCCAGCAGCGATGGGACAGGGGGCGTAGGTTCTGAAGCTTTCTTT
TRBV9	TRBJ2-7	NA	CASSVDAGAYEQYF	TGTGCCAGCAGCGTAGACGCAGGCGCCTACGAGCAGTACTTC
TRBV11-3	TRBJ2-5	NA	CASSLDLGETQYF	TGTGCCAGCAGCTTAGATCTCGGGGAGACCCAGTACTTC
TRBV6-5	TRBJ1-1	NA	CASSYSRNMNTEAFF	TGTGCCAGCAGTTACTCGCGGAATATGAACACTGAAGCTTTCTTT
TRBV28	TRBJ1-5	TRBD1	CASRIGQGNQPQHF	TGTGCCAGCAGAATAGGACAGGGCAATCAGCCCCAGCATTTT
TRBV7-2	TRBJ2-1	TRBD2	CASSPRGASGSPRVSEQFF	TGTGCCAGCAGCCCGAGGGGGGCTAGCGGGAGCCCCCGGGTGAGTGAGCAGTTCTTC
TRBV5-1	TRBJ1-5	TRBD1	CASSLATGDQPQHF	TGCGCCAGCAGCTTGGCGACAGGGGATCAGCCCCAGCATTTT
TRBV30	TRBJ1-6	TRBD1	CAGIPSSGGNSPLHF	TGTGCCGGGATACCCTCTTCAGGGGGCAATTCACCCCTCCACTTT
TRBV6-1	TRBJ2-7	NA	CASSEAGDTYEQYF	TGTGCCAGCAGTGAAGCAGGGGACACGTACGAGCAGTACTTC